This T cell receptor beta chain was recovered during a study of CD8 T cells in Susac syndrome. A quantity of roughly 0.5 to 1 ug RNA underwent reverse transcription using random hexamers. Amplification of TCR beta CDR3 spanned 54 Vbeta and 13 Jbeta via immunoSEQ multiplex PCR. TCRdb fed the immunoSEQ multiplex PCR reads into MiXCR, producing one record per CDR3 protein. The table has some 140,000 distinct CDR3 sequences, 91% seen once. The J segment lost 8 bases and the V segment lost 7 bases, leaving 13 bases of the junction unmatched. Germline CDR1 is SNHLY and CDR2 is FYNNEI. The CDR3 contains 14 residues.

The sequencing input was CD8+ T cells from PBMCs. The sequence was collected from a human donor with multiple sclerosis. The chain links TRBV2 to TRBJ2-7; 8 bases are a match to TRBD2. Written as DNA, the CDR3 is TGTGCCAGCATGTTGGGTCCGGGAGGGATCAAGCAGTACTTC. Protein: CASMLGPGGIKQYF.